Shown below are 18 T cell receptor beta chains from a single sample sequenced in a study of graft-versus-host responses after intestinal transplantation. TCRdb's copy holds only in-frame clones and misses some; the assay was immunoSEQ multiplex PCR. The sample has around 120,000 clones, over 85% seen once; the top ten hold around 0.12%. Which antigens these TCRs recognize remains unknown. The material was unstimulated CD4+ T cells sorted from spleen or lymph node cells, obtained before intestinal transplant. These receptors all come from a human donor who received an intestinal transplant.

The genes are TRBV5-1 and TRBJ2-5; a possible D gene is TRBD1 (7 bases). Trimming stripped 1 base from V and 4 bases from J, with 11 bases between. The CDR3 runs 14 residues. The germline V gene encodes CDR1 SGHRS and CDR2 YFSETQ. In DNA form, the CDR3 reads TGCGCCAGCAGCTTGAACCAGGGGGGAGAGACCCAGTACTTC. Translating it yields CASSLNQGGETQYF.

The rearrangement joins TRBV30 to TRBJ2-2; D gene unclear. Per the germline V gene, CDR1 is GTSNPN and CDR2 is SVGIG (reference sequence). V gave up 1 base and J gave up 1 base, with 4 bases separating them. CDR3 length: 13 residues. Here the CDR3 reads CAWSGLNTGELFF. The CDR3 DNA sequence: TGTGCCTGGAGTGGGCTGAACACCGGGGAGCTGTTTTTT. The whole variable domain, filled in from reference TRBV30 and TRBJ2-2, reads SQTIHQWPATLVQPVGSPLSLECTVEGTSNPNLYWYRQAAGRGLQLLFYSVGIGQISSEVPQNLSASRPQDRQFILSSKKLLLSDSGFYLCAWSGLNTGELFFGEGSRLTVL.

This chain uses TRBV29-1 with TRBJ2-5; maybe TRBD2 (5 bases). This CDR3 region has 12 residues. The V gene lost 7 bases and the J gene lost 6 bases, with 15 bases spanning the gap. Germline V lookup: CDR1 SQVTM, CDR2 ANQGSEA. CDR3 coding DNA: TGCAGCGCCACTAGAGTGGCGCAGACCCAGTACTTC. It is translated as CSATRVAQTQYF.

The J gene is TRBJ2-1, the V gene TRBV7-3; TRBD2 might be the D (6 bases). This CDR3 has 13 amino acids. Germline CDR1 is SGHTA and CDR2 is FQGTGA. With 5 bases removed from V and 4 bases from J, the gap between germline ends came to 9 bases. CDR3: CASSPGRYNEQFF. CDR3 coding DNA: TGTGCCAGCAGCCCAGGGAGGTACAATGAGCAGTTCTTC.

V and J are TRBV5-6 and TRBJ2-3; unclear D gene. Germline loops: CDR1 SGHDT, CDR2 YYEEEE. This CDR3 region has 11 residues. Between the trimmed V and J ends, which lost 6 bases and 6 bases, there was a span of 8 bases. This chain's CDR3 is CASTATDTQYF. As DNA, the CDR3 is TGTGCCAGCACCGCAACGGATACGCAGTATTTT.

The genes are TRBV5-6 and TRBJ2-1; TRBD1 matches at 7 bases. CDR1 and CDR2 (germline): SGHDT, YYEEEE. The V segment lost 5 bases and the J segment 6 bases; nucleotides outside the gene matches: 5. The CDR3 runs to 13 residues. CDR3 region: CASSLTGVNEQFF. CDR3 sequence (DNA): TGTGCCAGCAGTCTAACAGGGGTCAATGAGCAGTTCTTC. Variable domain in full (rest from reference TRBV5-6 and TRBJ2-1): DAGVTQSPTHLIKTRGQQVTLRCSPKSGHDTVSWYQQALGQGPQFIFQYYEEEERQRGNFPDRFSGHQFPNYSSELNVNALLLGDSALYLCASSLTGVNEQFFGPGTRLTVL.

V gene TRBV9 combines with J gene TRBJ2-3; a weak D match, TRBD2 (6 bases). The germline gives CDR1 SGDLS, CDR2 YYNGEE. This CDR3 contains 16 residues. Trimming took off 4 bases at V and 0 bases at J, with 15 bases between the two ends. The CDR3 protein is CASSPRWRESTDTQYF. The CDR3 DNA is TGTGCCAGCAGCCCCCGTTGGAGGGAAAGCACAGATACGCAGTATTTT.

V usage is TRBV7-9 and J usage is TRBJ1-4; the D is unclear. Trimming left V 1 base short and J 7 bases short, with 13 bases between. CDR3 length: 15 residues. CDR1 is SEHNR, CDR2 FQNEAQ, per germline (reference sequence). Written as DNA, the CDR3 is TGTGCCAGCAGCTTAGGTGGAGGCCCTTCTGAAAAACTGTTTTTT. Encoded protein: CASSLGGGPSEKLFF.

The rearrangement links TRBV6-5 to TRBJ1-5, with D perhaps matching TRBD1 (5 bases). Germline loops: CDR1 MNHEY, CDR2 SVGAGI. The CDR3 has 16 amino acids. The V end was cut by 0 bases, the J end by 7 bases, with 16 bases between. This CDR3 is CASSYSGTGRGQPQHF. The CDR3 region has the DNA TGTGCCAGCAGTTACTCGGGTACAGGTCGGGGACAGCCCCAGCATTTT.

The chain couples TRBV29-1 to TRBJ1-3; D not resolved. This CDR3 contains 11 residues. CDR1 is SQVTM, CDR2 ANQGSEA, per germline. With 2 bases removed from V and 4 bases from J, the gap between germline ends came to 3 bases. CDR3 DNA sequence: TGCAGCGTTGAAAACGGAAACACCATATATTTT. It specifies CSVENGNTIYF.

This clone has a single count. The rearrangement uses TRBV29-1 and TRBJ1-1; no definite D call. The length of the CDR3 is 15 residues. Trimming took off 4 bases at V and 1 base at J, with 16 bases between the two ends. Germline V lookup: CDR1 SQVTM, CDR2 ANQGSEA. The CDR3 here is CSVAPRTQSNTEAFF. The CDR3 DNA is TGCAGCGTTGCCCCACGGACTCAATCGAACACTGAAGCTTTCTTT.

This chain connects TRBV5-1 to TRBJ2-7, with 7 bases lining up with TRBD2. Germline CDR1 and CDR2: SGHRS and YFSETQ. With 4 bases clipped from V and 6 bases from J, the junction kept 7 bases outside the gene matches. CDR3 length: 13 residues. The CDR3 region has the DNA TGCGCCAGCAGCGGGAACACGGGGGGCGAGCAGTACTTC. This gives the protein CASSGNTGGEQYF.

CDR3 sequence: CASSPADLEAGELFF. DNA of the CDR3: TGCGCCAGCAGCCCCGCGGATCTGGAGGCCGGGGAGCTGTTTTTT. The rearrangement links TRBV5-1 to TRBJ2-2, with D tentatively TRBD2 (5 bases). The CDR3 totals 15 residues. In germline, CDR1 is SGHRS, CDR2 YFSETQ. The V end lost 4 bases, the J end lost 6 bases, and 16 bases lay between the germline ends.

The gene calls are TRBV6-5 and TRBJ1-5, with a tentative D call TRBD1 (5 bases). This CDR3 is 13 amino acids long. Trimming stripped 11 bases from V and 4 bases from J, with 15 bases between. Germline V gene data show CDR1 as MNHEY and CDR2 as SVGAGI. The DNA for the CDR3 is TGTGCCTCCTCGGGGGGGATAAATCAGCCCCAGCATTTT. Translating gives CASSGGINQPQHF.

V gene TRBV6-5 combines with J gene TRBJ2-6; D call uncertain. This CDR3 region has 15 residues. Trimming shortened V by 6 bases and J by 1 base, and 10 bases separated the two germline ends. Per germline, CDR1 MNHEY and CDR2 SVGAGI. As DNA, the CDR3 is TGTGCCAGCAGGGCCCTTTCTTCTGGGGCCAACGTCCTGACTTTC. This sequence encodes CASRALSSGANVLTF.

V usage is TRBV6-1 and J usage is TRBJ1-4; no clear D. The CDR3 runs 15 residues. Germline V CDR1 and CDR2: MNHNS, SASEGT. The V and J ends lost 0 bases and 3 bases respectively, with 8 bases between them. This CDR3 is CASSEARAANEKLFF. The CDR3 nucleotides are TGTGCCAGCAGTGAAGCGAGGGCGGCTAATGAAAAACTGTTTTTT.

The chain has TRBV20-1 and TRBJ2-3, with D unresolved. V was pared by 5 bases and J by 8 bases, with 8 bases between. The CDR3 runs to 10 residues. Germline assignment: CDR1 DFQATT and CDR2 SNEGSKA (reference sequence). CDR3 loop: CSAHLGTQYF. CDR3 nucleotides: TGCAGTGCTCACCTAGGTACGCAGTATTTT.

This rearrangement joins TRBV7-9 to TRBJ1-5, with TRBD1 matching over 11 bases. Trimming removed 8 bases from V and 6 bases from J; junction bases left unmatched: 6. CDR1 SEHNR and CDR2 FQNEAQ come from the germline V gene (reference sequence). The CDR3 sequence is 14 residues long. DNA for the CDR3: TGTGCCAGCGGACAGGGGGCGCGGGGTCAGCCCCAGCATTTT. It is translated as CASGQGARGQPQHF.